This TCR beta chain derives from a study of blood T cells in healthy people across ages. General study points: Both naive CD4+ cell counts and diversity were greater in long-lived donors than in aged donors. Lack of knowledge of donor CMV status possibly confounded expanded clonotype changes.

It was roughly 10 milliliters of peripheral blood that were drawn from each donor. This CDR3 contains 12 residues. V was clipped by 6 bases and J by 6 bases, with 13 bases between them. Germline V CDR1 and CDR2: DFQATT, SNEGSKA (reference sequence). Through a sample-barcoded 5' primer and a J-beta primer mix, a second PCR was run for about 7 to 12 cycles. TCRdb reprocessed the 5' RACE reads with MiXCR, giving one entry per CDR3 protein. This table holds approximately 780,000 distinct CDR3 sequences, 25% to 30% found once. In the case of this clonotype: Its antigen is not known.

These sequences were also reported in another study, on T cells of mothers and their children. From that paper: In cDNA synthesis, all of the extracted RNA was used at approximately 1.5 ug per 15 ul.

Sequences were obtained from blood. This TCR was recovered from a boy between 5 and 17 years old in good health. The chain uses TRBV20-1 and TRBJ2-3; D is perhaps TRBD1 (5 bases). Here the CDR3 DNA reads TGCAGTGCCCATAATCAGGGCGATACGCAGTATTTT. The encoded protein is CSAHNQGDTQYF.